This T cell receptor beta chain was documented in a study of cytomegalovirus exposure and HLA in healthy donors. General study findings and limits: In a later analysis, V- and J-gene trimming of beta chains associated with a DCLRE1C missense variant, replicated independently.

In the PCR, 60 Vbeta and 13 Jbeta primers were used. Clones were read by immunoSEQ multiplex PCR, and TCRdb kept only the in-frame ones, dropping some. The repertoire holds some 180,000 clones, roughly a tenth seen once, with 1% to 1.5% in the top ten. The CDR3 sequence is 14 residues long. Trimming stripped 7 bases from V and 6 bases from J, with 15 bases between. CDR1 and CDR2 (germline): MRHNA, SNTAGT. Concerning this clone: Antigen specificity is unknown.

This receptor was identified in a woman between 25 and 40 years old in good health and CMV-seropositive. This chain links TRBV6-4 with TRBJ1-4; D perhaps matches TRBD1 (6 bases). Sample: PBMCs. CDR3 nucleotide sequence: TGTGCCAGCAATACAGGGATCGAAGATGAAAAACTGTTTTTT. Translation gives CASNTGIEDEKLFF.